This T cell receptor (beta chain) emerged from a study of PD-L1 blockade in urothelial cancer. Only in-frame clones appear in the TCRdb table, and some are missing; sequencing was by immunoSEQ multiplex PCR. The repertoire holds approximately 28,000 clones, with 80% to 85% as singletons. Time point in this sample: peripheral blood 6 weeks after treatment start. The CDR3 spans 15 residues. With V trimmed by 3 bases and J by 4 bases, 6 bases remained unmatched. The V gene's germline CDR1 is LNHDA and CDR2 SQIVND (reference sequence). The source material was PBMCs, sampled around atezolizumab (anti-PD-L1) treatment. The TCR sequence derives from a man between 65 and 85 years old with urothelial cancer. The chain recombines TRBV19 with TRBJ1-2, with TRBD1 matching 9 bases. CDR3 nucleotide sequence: TGTGCCAGTAGTATGCCGGGGGACAGGGTCTATGGCTACACCTTC. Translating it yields CASSMPGDRVYGYTF.